The source of this T cell receptor beta chain is a study of PD-1 blockade in mismatch repair-deficient tumors. The V gene end was trimmed by 0 bases and the J gene end by 5 bases; junction bases not matched to a gene: 2. Germline CDR1 is LNHDA and CDR2 is SQIVND (reference sequence). This CDR3 contains 14 residues. The time point denotes: approximately ten-day in vitro stimulation with candidate neoantigen peptide 3. Turning to this clone: Its antigen is undetermined.

Findings and limits, study-wide: Roughly 150 unique blood TCRs came from expansion to three of seven peptides.

TCRdb keeps only in-frame clones here, not all; method: immunoSEQ multiplex PCR. The data contain 10,000 or so clones, 85% to 95% of them singletons. The TCR was taken from an adult with mismatch repair-deficient cancer. The rearrangement links TRBV19 to TRBJ2-7, with TRBD1 identical over 9 bases. The input for sequencing was cells cultured in vitro, taken from a patient treated with pembrolizumab. CDR3 residues: CASSIDWTGDEQYF. In DNA, the CDR3 is TGTGCCAGTAGTATAGACTGGACAGGGGACGAGCAGTACTTC. The whole variable domain, remainder taken from reference TRBV19 and TRBJ2-7, is DGGITQSPKYLFRKEGQNVTLSCEQNLNHDAMYWYRQDPGQGLRLIYYSQIVNDFQKGDIAEGYSVSREKKESFPLTVTSAQKNPTAFYLCASSIDWTGDEQYFGPGTRLTVT.